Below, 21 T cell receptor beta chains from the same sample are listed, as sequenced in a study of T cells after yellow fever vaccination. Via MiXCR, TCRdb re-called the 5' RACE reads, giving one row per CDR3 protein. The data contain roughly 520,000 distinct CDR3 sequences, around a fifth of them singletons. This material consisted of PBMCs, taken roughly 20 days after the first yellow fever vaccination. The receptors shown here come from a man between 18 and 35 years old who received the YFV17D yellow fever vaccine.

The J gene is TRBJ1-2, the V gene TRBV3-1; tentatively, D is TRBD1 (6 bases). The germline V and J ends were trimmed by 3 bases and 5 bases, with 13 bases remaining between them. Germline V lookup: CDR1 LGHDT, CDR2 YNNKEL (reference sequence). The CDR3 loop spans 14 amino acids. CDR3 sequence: CASSHTDSLYGYTF. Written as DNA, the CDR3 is TGTGCCAGCAGCCATACGGACAGTTTGTATGGCTACACCTTC. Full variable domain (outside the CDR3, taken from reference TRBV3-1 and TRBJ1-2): DTAVSQTPKYLVTQMGNDKSIKCEQNLGHDTMYWYKQDSKKFLKIMFSYNNKELIINETVPNRFSPKSPDKAHLNLHINSLELGDSAVYFCASSHTDSLYGYTFGSGTRLTVV.

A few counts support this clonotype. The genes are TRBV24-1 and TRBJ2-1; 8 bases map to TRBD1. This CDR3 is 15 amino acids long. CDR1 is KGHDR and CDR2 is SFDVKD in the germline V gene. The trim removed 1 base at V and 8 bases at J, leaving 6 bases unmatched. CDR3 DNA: TGTGCCACCAGTGATTTAGGCAGGGGGCGGGATGAGCAGTTCTTC. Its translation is CATSDLGRGRDEQFF.

For the CDR3, the DNA is TGTGCCAGCAGGATCGACGACGGACTGAACACTGAAGCTTTCTTT. It encodes CASRIDDGLNTEAFF. The J gene is TRBJ1-1, the V gene TRBV2, with D hard to call. Germline V gene data show CDR1 as SNHLY and CDR2 as FYNNEI. The CDR3 contains 15 residues. The V end lost 6 bases, the J end lost 0 bases, and 14 bases lay between the germline ends.

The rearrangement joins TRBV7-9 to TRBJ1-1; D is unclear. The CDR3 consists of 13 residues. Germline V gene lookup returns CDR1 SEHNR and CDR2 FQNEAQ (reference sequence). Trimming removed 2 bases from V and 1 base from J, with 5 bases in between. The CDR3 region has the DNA TGTGCCAGCAGCTTATCGTGGAACACTGAAGCTTTCTTT. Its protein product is CASSLSWNTEAFF.

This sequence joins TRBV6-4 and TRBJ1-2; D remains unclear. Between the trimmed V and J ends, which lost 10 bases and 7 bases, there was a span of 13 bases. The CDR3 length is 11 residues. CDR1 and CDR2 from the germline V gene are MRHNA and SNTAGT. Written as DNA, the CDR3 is TGTGCCACCAGGTCGGGTGCTGGCTACACCTTC. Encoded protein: CATRSGAGYTF.

In DNA, the CDR3 is TGCGCCAGCAGCTTTGACAGGGGATACTACGAGCAGTACTTC. This translates into CASSFDRGYYEQYF. The chain recombines TRBV5-1 with TRBJ2-7; 8 bases fit TRBD1. Looked up from germline, CDR1 is SGHRS and CDR2 is YFSETQ. Unmatched junction bases numbered 4, after V lost 2 bases and J lost 3 bases. This CDR3 is 14 amino acids long. Using reference TRBV5-1 and TRBJ2-7 for the parts outside the CDR3, the full variable domain is KAGVTQTPRYLIKTRGQQVTLSCSPISGHRSVSWYQQTPGQGLQFLFEYFSETQRNKGNFPGRFSGRQFSNSRSEMNVSTLELGDSALYLCASSFDRGYYEQYFGPGTRLTVT.

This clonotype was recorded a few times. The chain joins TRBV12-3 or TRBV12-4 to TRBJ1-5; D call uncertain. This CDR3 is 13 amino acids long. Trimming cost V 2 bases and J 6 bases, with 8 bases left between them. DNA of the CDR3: TGTGCCAGCAGTTTACCTGGGTCTCAGCCCCAGCATTTT. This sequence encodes CASSLPGSQPQHF.

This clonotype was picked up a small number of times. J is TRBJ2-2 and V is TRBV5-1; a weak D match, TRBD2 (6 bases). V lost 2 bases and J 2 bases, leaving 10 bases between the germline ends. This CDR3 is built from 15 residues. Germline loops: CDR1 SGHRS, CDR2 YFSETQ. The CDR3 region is CASSFRELNTGELFF. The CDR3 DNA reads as TGCGCCAGCAGCTTTCGGGAGCTCAACACCGGGGAGCTGTTTTTT. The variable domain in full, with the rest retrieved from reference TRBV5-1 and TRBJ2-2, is KAGVTQTPRYLIKTRGQQVTLSCSPISGHRSVSWYQQTPGQGLQFLFEYFSETQRNKGNFPGRFSGRQFSNSRSEMNVSTLELGDSALYLCASSFRELNTGELFFGEGSRLTVL.

CDR3 protein: CASSQDSQRGAANQPQHF. CDR3 sequence (DNA): TGTGCCAGCAGCCAAGATTCGCAGCGGGGGGCCGCGAATCAGCCCCAGCATTTT. This chain connects TRBV4-2 to TRBJ1-5; D is possibly TRBD1 (6 bases). CDR3 length equals 18 residues. Trimming took off 0 bases at V and 4 bases at J, with 19 bases between the two ends. CDR1 and CDR2 (germline): LGHNA, YNFKEQ.

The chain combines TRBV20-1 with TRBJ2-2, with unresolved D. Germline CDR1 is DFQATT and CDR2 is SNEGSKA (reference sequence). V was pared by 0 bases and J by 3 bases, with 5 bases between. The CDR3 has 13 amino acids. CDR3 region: CSARDLDTGELFF. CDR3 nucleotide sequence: TGCAGTGCTAGAGATTTGGACACCGGGGAGCTGTTTTTT.

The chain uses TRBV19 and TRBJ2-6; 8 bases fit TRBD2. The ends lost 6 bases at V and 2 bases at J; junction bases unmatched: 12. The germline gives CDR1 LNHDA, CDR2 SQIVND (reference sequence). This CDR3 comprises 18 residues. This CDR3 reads CASRRAGGYVTGANVLTF. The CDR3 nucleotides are TGTGCCAGTAGACGGGCGGGGGGCTATGTTACTGGGGCCAACGTCCTGACTTTC.

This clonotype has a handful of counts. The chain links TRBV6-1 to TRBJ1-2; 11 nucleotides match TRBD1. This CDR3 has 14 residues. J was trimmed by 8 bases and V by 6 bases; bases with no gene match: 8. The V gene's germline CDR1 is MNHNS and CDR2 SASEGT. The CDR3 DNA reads TGTGCCAGCAGCTCGACCGGGACAGGGGGAGGCTACACCTTC. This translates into CASSSTGTGGGYTF.

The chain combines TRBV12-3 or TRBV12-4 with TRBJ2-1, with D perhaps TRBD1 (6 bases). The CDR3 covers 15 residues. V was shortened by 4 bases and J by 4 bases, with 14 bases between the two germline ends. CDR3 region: CASSSGQKAYNEQFF. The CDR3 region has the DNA TGTGCCAGCAGTTCAGGACAGAAAGCGTACAATGAGCAGTTCTTC.

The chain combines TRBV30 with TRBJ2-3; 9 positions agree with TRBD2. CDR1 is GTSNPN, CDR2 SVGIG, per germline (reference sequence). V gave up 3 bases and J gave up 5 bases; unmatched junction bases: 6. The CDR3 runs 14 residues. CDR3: CAWRRRGGLDTQYF. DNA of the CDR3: TGTGCCTGGAGAAGGCGGGGGGGTTTAGATACGCAGTATTTT. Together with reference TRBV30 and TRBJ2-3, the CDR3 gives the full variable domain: SQTIHQWPATLVQPVGSPLSLECTVEGTSNPNLYWYRQAAGRGLQLLFYSVGIGQISSEVPQNLSASRPQDRQFILSSKKLLLSDSGFYLCAWRRRGGLDTQYFGPGTRLTVL.

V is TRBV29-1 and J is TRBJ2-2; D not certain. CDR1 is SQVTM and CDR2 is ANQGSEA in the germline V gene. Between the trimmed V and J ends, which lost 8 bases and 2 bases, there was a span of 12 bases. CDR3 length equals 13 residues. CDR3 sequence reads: CSSSIENTGELFF. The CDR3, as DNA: TGCAGCTCAAGCATTGAAAACACCGGGGAGCTGTTTTTT.

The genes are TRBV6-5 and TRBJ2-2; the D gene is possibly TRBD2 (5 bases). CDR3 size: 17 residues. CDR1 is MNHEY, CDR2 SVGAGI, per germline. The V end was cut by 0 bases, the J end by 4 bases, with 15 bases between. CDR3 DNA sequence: TGTGCCAGCAGTTACTCGCCTTGGGCTAGCAGCACCGGGGAGCTGTTTTTT. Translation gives CASSYSPWASSTGELFF.

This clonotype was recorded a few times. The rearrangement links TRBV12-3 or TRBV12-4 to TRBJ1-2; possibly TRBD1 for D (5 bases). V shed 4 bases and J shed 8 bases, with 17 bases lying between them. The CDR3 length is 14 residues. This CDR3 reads CASSYHPGREGYTF. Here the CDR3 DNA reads TGTGCCAGCAGTTACCACCCGGGACGCGAAGGCTACACCTTC.

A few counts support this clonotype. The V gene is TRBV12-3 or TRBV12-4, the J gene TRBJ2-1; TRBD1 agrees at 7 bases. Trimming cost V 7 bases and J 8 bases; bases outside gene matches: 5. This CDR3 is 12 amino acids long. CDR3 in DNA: TGTGCCAGCACTAACAGGGGCCATGAGCAGTTCTTC. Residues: CASTNRGHEQFF.

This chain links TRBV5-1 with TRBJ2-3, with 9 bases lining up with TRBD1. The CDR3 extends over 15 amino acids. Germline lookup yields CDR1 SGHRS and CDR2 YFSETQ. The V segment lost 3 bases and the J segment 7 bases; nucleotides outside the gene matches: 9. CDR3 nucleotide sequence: TGCGCCAGCAGCTCCGGGACAGGGTTGAGGAATACGCAGTATTTT. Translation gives CASSSGTGLRNTQYF.

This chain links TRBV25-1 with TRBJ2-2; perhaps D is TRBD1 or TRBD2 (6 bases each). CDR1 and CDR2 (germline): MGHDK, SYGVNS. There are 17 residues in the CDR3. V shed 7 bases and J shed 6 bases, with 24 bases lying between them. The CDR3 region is CASTLDHGSGAAGELFF. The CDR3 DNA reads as TGTGCCAGCACTCTGGATCATGGTTCGGGGGCCGCCGGGGAGCTGTTTTTT.

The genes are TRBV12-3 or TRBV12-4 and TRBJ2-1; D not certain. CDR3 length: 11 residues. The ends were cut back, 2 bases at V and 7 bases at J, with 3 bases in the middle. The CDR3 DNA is TGTGCCAGCAGTTTAAAGAATGAGCAGTTCTTC. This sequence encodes CASSLKNEQFF.